The 14 T cell receptor beta chains listed next were all sequenced from one sample in a study of post-analysis software for immune sequencing data. For these TCRs, the target antigens are not known. Unique-molecular-identifier-tagged TCR beta cDNA libraries were used. TCRdb fed the PCR reads into MiXCR, producing one record per CDR3 protein. The table has roughly 540,000 distinct CDR3 sequences, around a third seen once. Overall study results and limits: TRBV segments more frequent in patients than in controls numbered roughly 5 and included TRBV5-6, TRBV5-1 and TRBV20-1.

Material for sequencing was blood. These receptors were obtained from a girl aged 2 to 17 with multiple sclerosis.

Here the CDR3 DNA reads TGCAGTGCTAGAACGGAGTCTGGGGCCAACGTCCTGACTTTC. This gives the protein CSARTESGANVLTF. The chain joins TRBV20-1 to TRBJ2-6, with D hard to call. V gave up 2 bases and J gave up 1 base, with 6 bases separating them. The CDR3 totals 14 residues. The germline V gene encodes CDR1 DFQATT and CDR2 SNEGSKA (reference sequence).

This clonotype was found a few times. The chain combines TRBV20-1 with TRBJ2-5, with 10 bases fitting TRBD2. Germline-derived CDR1 and CDR2 are DFQATT and SNEGSKA (reference sequence). The length of the CDR3 is 19 residues. The J segment lost 3 bases and the V segment lost 6 bases, leaving 22 bases of the junction unmatched. CDR3 region: CSASDPAQAGGLAEETQYF. In nucleotides, the CDR3 is TGCAGTGCCTCGGACCCAGCCCAAGCGGGGGGGCTCGCGGAAGAGACCCAGTACTTC.

The rearrangement joins TRBV20-1 to TRBJ2-3; TRBD2 matches 8 bases. CDR3 length: 15 residues. The germline gives CDR1 DFQATT, CDR2 SNEGSKA (reference sequence). The junction had 4 bases not matched to a gene; V was cut back by 1 base and J by 1 base. DNA for the CDR3: TGCAGTGCTAGAGGCGGACTAGCCGGCACAGATACGCAGTATTTT. Translated: CSARGGLAGTDTQYF.

This clonotype was recorded at least ten times. The chain carries TRBV20-1 and TRBJ2-7; D remains ambiguous. Trimming cost V 1 base and J 1 base, with 8 bases left between them. The CDR3 has 13 residues. Germline loops: CDR1 DFQATT, CDR2 SNEGSKA (reference sequence). This CDR3 reads CSARAGGSYEQYF. The CDR3, as DNA: TGCAGTGCTAGAGCAGGCGGATCCTACGAGCAGTACTTC.

This clonotype was counted only a few times. The J gene is TRBJ1-2, the V gene TRBV29-1; maybe TRBD1 (6 bases). V was clipped by 5 bases and J by 2 bases, with 9 bases between them. The CDR3 totals 12 residues. From germline, CDR1 is SQVTM and CDR2 ANQGSEA. The CDR3 is CSVRTDNYGYTF. CDR3 sequence (DNA): TGCAGCGTTCGGACAGACAACTATGGCTACACCTTC.

A word on this clonotype: The conserved final phenylalanine or tryptophan is absent from the CDR3, which likely points to a read error. The chain employs TRBV9 and TRBJ2-3; tentative D call: TRBD1 (6 bases). The CDR3 contains 15 residues. Germline V lookup: CDR1 SGDLS, CDR2 YYNGEE. V was shortened by 0 bases and J by 2 bases, with 10 bases between the two germline ends. The CDR3 reads CASSVEQGNTDTQYL. The CDR3 DNA follows: TGTGCCAGCAGCGTAGAACAGGGTAACACAGATACGCAGTATTTG.

The chain couples TRBV7-9 to TRBJ2-4; D is ambiguous. Germline loops: CDR1 SEHNR, CDR2 FQNEAQ (reference sequence). V lost 0 bases to trimming and J lost 0 bases, with 15 bases between them. CDR3 length: 18 amino acids. CDR3 in DNA: TGTGCCAGCAGCTTAGCGTCCCTTGATTTAATAGCCAAAAACATTCAGTACTTC. Translation gives CASSLASLDLIAKNIQYF.

This clonotype was recorded a few times. V usage is TRBV6-1 and J usage is TRBJ1-5; no firm D call. CDR3 size: 14 residues. Germline CDR1 and CDR2: MNHNS and SASEGT. V was shortened by 5 bases and J by 2 bases, with 10 bases between the two germline ends. In nucleotides, the CDR3 is TGTGCCAGCAGTAGAGAGTTGGGCAATCAGCCCCAGCATTTT. As protein: CASSRELGNQPQHF.

This clonotype was found a few times. This sequence joins TRBV7-9 and TRBJ2-5, with D perhaps matching TRBD1 or TRBD2 (5 bases each). Germline CDR1 is SEHNR and CDR2 is FQNEAQ (reference sequence). The CDR3 spans 14 residues. The V gene lost 2 bases and the J gene lost 2 bases, with 9 bases spanning the gap. CDR3 region: CASSLTRQQETQYF. CDR3 in DNA: TGTGCCAGCAGCTTAACTAGACAGCAAGAGACCCAGTACTTC.

This clonotype occurred a few times. The chain links TRBV6-5 to TRBJ2-1, with TRBD2 identical over 16 bases. Germline CDR1 MNHEY, CDR2 SVGAGI. V shed 0 bases and J 4 bases; nucleotides not matched to a gene: 3. The CDR3 covers 18 residues. CDR3 in amino acids: CASSYSGTSGGGYNEQFF. The CDR3 DNA is TGTGCCAGCAGTTACTCAGGGACTAGCGGGGGGGGGTACAATGAGCAGTTCTTC.

This clonotype was observed a few times. The chain's CDR3 is CASSLAGGITDTQYF. The CDR3 nucleotides read TGCGCCAGCAGCTTGGCGGGGGGTATCACAGATACGCAGTATTTT. The chain couples TRBV5-1 to TRBJ2-3, with 7 bases lining up with TRBD2. Germline CDR1 reads SGHRS; CDR2 reads YFSETQ. V shed 0 bases, J shed 2 bases, and the junction held 3 bases outside the gene matches. The CDR3 loop spans 15 amino acids.

The gene calls are TRBV10-3 and TRBJ2-5, with 7 positions matching TRBD1. V was pared by 6 bases and J by 5 bases, with 6 bases of the junction left unmatched. This CDR3 spans 13 amino acids. Germline V gene sequence: CDR1 ENHRY, CDR2 SYGVKD. Written as DNA, the CDR3 is TGTGCCATCAGCTTACAGGGGCGCGAGACCCAGTACTTC. Translated, it gives CAISLQGRETQYF.

This chain links TRBV12-3 or TRBV12-4 with TRBJ2-5, with 8 bases lining up with TRBD2. The V and J ends lost 6 bases and 3 bases, in that order; junction bases with no gene match: 3. The CDR3 is 13 amino acids. CDR3 bases: TGTGCCAGCAGAAAGCGGGGGAAAGAGACCCAGTACTTC. Protein sequence: CASRKRGKETQYF.

This clonotype showed up just a few times. CDR3 loop: CASSRGAGSYEQYF. Here the CDR3 DNA reads TGTGCCAGCAGCCGCGGGGCAGGCTCCTACGAGCAGTACTTC. This chain joins TRBV7-2 and TRBJ2-7, with a weak D call TRBD2 (6 bases). The CDR3 loop spans 14 amino acids. Trimming stripped 5 bases from V and 0 bases from J, with 11 bases between. The germline gives CDR1 SGHTA, CDR2 FQGNSA.